The TCR beta chain under discussion was sequenced for a study of tumor-infiltrating lymphocytes in localized non-small cell lung cancer. At the level of the study: Several tumor histologies, both smoking statuses, and some post-neoadjuvant chemotherapy samples were included. Each patient gave resected tumor and non-adjacent uninvolved lung tissue. Broader study findings: Higher tumor T cell infiltration than in uninvolved lung was supported by TCRbeta sequencing. Recurrence-free survival showed no association with tumor T-cell fraction.

The CDR3 totals 13 residues. V lost 4 bases to trimming and J lost 1 base, with 6 bases between them. Per germline, CDR1 KGHSH and CDR2 LQKENI. By sample fraction, this clone is medium-sized (0.01 to 0.1%). Antigen unknown. Data came from immunoSEQ multiplex PCR; TCRdb stores just in-frame clones and leaves some out. The profile shows over 15,000 clones, roughly 69% of them singletons. The specimen was lung tumor tissue. This chain connects TRBV18 to TRBJ2-3; D is ambiguous. The TCR comes from a human donor with non-small cell lung cancer. The CDR3 spells CASSRVGTDTQYF. CDR3 coding DNA: TGTGCCAGCTCACGGGTCGGCACAGATACGCAGTATTTT.